This is a list of T cell receptor beta chains from one sample in a study of graft-versus-host responses after intestinal transplantation. Clones were sequenced by immunoSEQ multiplex PCR, and TCRdb holds only the in-frame ones, with some missing. The sample gives roughly 69,000 clones, around nine tenths of which show up once; 6.7% is in the top ten. Specimen: bone marrow, collected less than 750 days after intestinal transplantation. These receptors originate from a human patient who received an intestinal transplant, so some T cells may come from the graft donor. The CDR3 runs from the conserved cysteine through the conserved F or W. The order of the fields is clone size, J gene, D gene, V gene, CDR3 DNA, CDR3 protein. A D gene is named only where the DNA matches it firmly. Not all rows give a size; the values are once, few, many and, for expanded clones, a class.

clone size: once; J gene: TRBJ1-4; D gene: NA; V gene: TRBV13; CDR3 DNA: TGTGCCAGCAGCTTAGGGGTCGAAAAACTGTTTTTT; CDR3 protein: CASSLGVEKLFF
clone size: few; J gene: TRBJ1-2; D gene: NA; V gene: TRBV19; CDR3 DNA: TGTGCCAGTTCTAAGAATGGCTACACCTTC; CDR3 protein: CASSKNGYTF
clone size: NA; J gene: TRBJ2-2; D gene: NA; V gene: TRBV6-5; CDR3 DNA: TGTGCCAGCAGTTCCCGGGTAGTTACCCCCGGGGAGCTGTTTTTT; CDR3 protein: CASSSRVVTPGELFF
clone size: NA; J gene: TRBJ2-2; D gene: NA; V gene: TRBV25-1; CDR3 DNA: TGTGCCAGCAGTGATACCCGCCGGGGAAGCACCGGGGAGCTGTTTTTT; CDR3 protein: CASSDTRRGSTGELFF
clone size: NA; J gene: TRBJ1-3; D gene: NA; V gene: TRBV18; CDR3 DNA: TGTGCCAGCTCACCACAGGGAATCACAGACACCATATATTTT; CDR3 protein: CASSPQGITDTIYF
clone size: NA; J gene: TRBJ1-2; D gene: NA; V gene: TRBV4-1; CDR3 DNA: TGCGCCAGCAGCCAAGACACCGTTAACTATGGCTACACCTTC; CDR3 protein: CASSQDTVNYGYTF
clone size: NA; J gene: TRBJ1-1; D gene: NA; V gene: TRBV19; CDR3 DNA: TGTGCCAGTAGTATCGCAAGGGGAAGCGGCACTGAAGCTTTCTTT; CDR3 protein: CASSIARGSGTEAFF
clone size: NA; J gene: TRBJ1-4; D gene: NA; V gene: TRBV5-1; CDR3 DNA: TGCGCCAGCAGCCCACAGCCAAATGAAAAACTGTTTTTT; CDR3 protein: CASSPQPNEKLFF
clone size: NA; J gene: TRBJ1-6; D gene: TRBD1; V gene: TRBV25-1; CDR3 DNA: TGTGCCAGCAGTCCCGGGACAGGGGCCTATAATTCACCCCTCCACTTT; CDR3 protein: CASSPGTGAYNSPLHF
clone size: NA; J gene: TRBJ1-2; D gene: NA; V gene: TRBV2; CDR3 DNA: TGTGCCAGCAGTGAAGTCGAGAGCTATGGCTACACCTTC; CDR3 protein: CASSEVESYGYTF
clone size: NA; J gene: TRBJ2-1; D gene: TRBD2; V gene: TRBV2; CDR3 DNA: TGTGCCAGCAGTGAAAGGGCGGGAGACAATGAGCAGTTCTTC; CDR3 protein: CASSERAGDNEQFF